The 28 T cell receptor delta chains below all came from one sample that was sequenced in a study of gamma-delta T cells after stem cell transplantation. TCRdb re-called the RT-PCR reads using CATT. Of approximately 1,300 delta-chain clones listed, 3% to 4% are singletons. The sample comprised gamma-delta T cells. These receptors were taken from a human donor. It is not recorded whose cells these are; they may come from a transplant donor.

This clone qualifies as medium-sized. The chain has TRDV1 and TRDJ1; D possibly corresponds to TRDD2 (6 bases). Per germline, CDR1 TSWWSYY and CDR2 QGS. This CDR3 is 21 amino acids long. Deletions cut 2 bases from V and 0 bases from J, with 28 bases between. The CDR3 DNA reads as TGTGCTCTTGGGGAAGCCCTCGCCTTCCCCCACTTAGGGAAGTACACCGATAAACTCATCTTT. It specifies CALGEALAFPHLGKYTDKLIF.

Of note for this clone: A far larger clone is a single base away, which makes a read error likely. DNA of the CDR3: TGTGCCTGTGACGCCGTTGAGCACTCGCTGGGGGATAAGAGGACCGATAAACTCATCTTT. It is translated as CACDAVEHSLGDKRTDKLIF. The rearrangement uses TRDV2 and TRDJ1, with 10 bases that match TRDD3. TCRdb carries no J gene annotation; the J gene was assigned here by matching the DNA with germline. V was pared by 3 bases and J by 2 bases, with 20 bases of the junction left unmatched. The CDR3 totals 20 residues. Germline loops: CDR1 GEAIGNYY, CDR2 EKD.

J is TRDJ1 and V is TRDV3, with a weak D call TRDD3 (10 bases). CDR1 is TVYSNPD, CDR2 GDNSRS, per germline (reference sequence). The CDR3 has 20 amino acids. V dropped 5 bases and J dropped 0 bases, with 34 bases sitting between them. Written as DNA, the CDR3 is TGTGCCCCCCGGCGTACCTTCCTACCCGGGGGATACGGGGACACCGATAAACTCATCTTT. It is translated as CAPRRTFLPGGYGDTDKLIF.

Comment on this clone: A read error may be the cause here, since a much bigger clone is one base away. This chain joins TRDV2 and TRDJ1; TRDD3 matches at 11 bases. Trimming cost V 0 bases and J 0 bases; bases outside gene matches: 20. The CDR3 length is 22 residues. Per germline, CDR1 GEAIGNYY and CDR2 EKD. CDR3 bases: TGTGCCTGTGACACCGCACCTACAGTACTGGGGGATAAGCCAGGGTACACCGATAAACTCATCTTT. This gives the protein CACDTAPTVLGDKPGYTDKLIF.

A few counts support this clone. The amino acid sequence in TCRdb belongs to a much larger clone and departs from this DNA's translation at residue 4, likely a sequencing read error; the sequence shown is translated from the DNA. This sequence joins TRDV2 and TRDJ1; 8 nucleotides match TRDD3. The V gene end was trimmed by 6 bases and the J gene end by 3 bases; junction bases not matched to a gene: 8. Germline V gene data show CDR1 as GEAIGNYY and CDR2 as EKD. CDR3 length: 14 amino acids. The CDR3 region has the DNA TGTGCCTGTAACAGACTGGGGGCCCCCGATAAACTCATCTTT. Protein sequence: CACNRLGAPDKLIF.

Notes on this clone: A far larger clone is off by one base, so a read error is likely. The V gene is TRDV2, the J gene TRDJ1, with TRDD3 matching over 11 bases. The CDR3 has 18 residues. The germline CDR1 and CDR2 sequences are GEAIGNYY and EKD. The CDR3 is CACDTVTGGYMRPDKPIF. The CDR3, as DNA: TGTGCCTGTGACACGGTTACTGGGGGATATATGCGTCCCGATAAACCCATCTTT.

This clone has more than one count but fewer than ten. This may be a read error, as it is one base from a much larger clone. Different DNA sequences within this sample yield the same CDR3. This chain joins TRDV2 and TRDJ1, with TRDD2 matching 9 bases. Unmatched junction bases numbered 18, after V lost 0 bases and J lost 2 bases. Germline V gene lookup returns CDR1 GEAIGNYY and CDR2 EKD. The CDR3 has 20 amino acids. This chain's CDR3 is CACDTWPSYSNGFITDKLIF. The CDR3 DNA reads as TGTGCCTGTGACACCTGGCCTTCCTACTCCAATGGGTTCATAACCGATAAACTCATCTTT.

Regarding this clone: A far larger clone is just one base off, so this is likely a read error. Other DNA sequences in the sample encode the same CDR3. The V gene is TRDV2, the J gene TRDJ1; TRDD3 aligns across 13 bases. CDR3 length equals 19 residues. The V segment lost 1 base and the J segment 5 bases; nucleotides outside the gene matches: 15. Germline V gene lookup returns CDR1 GEAIGNYY and CDR2 EKD. The CDR3 sequence is CACDTLTGGYAAQGDKLIF. CDR3 DNA: TGTGCCTGTGACACGCTTACTGGGGGATACGCCGCGCAGGGGGATAAACTCATCTTT.

On this clone itself: At one of its ends the junction is not consistent with the germline gene, which may arise from a read error. The CDR3 DNA reads TGTGCTCTTGGGGAACTTTCCCTTCCTACGCATTTTTTGACTGCACAACTCTTCTTT. Translated, it gives CALGELSLPTHFLTAQLFF. J is TRDJ2 and V is TRDV1, with TRDD2 matching 9 bases. Germline V CDR1 and CDR2: TSWWSYY, QGS. The CDR3 is 19 amino acids.

The V gene is TRDV1, the J gene TRDJ1; D might be TRDD3 (6 bases). The V gene's germline CDR1 is TSWWSYY and CDR2 QGS. The V end was cut by 0 bases, the J end by 0 bases, with 26 bases between. This CDR3 spans 21 amino acids. This chain's CDR3 is CALGELILLPSTGKYTDKLIF. In DNA, the CDR3 is TGTGCTCTTGGGGAACTAATCCTGCTCCCCTCTACTGGGAAGTACACCGATAAACTCATCTTT.

Concerning this clone itself: A read error may be the cause here, since a much bigger clone is one base away. CDR3 protein: CACDTVGPKGGKLIF. Written as DNA, the CDR3 is TGTGCCTGTGACACCGTTGGGCCGAAAGGTGGTAAACTCATCTTT. The chain is built from TRDV2 and TRDJ1; D is undetermined. The V and J ends lost 0 bases and 7 bases respectively, with 17 bases between them. The germline V gene has CDR1 GEAIGNYY and CDR2 EKD. This CDR3 is built from 15 residues.

Worth noting for this clone: A much larger clone lies a single base off, so this may be a read error. V usage is TRDV2 and J usage is TRDJ3; 11 nucleotides match TRDD3. This CDR3 region has 20 residues. Germline V gene data show CDR1 as GEAIGNYY and CDR2 as EKD. For the CDR3, the DNA is TGTGCCTGTGACACCGCTGGGGGATACTCATCATCCTGGGACACCCGACCGATGTTTTTC. This gives the protein CACDTAGGYSSSWDTRPMFF.

This clone showed up just a few times. Being one base from a much bigger clone, this may be a read error. The genes are TRDV2 and TRDJ1; 8 bases match TRDD3. The CDR3 is 15 residues long. CDR1 GEAIGNYY and CDR2 EKD come from the germline V gene. After removal of 0 bases from V and 4 bases from J, the junction contained 6 bases not matched to a gene. This CDR3 is CACDTAGIPSDKLIF. The CDR3, as DNA: TGTGCCTGTGACACCGCGGGGATACCGAGCGATAAACTCATCTTT.

By proportion, this clone is large. V usage is TRDV2 and J usage is TRDJ1, with 9 positions matching TRDD3. The CDR3 has 14 residues. The germline V gene has CDR1 GEAIGNYY and CDR2 EKD. V gave up 0 bases and J gave up 10 bases; unmatched junction bases: 8. The CDR3 DNA is TGTGCCTGTGACACCGAACTCTGGGGGATCGGACTCATCTTT. Amino acid sequence: CACDTELWGIGLIF.

This clone was seen only a few times. It may be a read error: a sequence one base away is much more abundant. The V gene is TRDV2, the J gene TRDJ1; 8 nucleotides match TRDD3. V lost 4 bases and J lost 1; bases outside the gene matches: 22. The germline gives CDR1 GEAIGNYY, CDR2 EKD. CDR3 length: 20 residues. Here the CDR3 reads CACEGLGGIIESVGTDKLIF. The CDR3 DNA is TGTGCCTGTGAGGGACTGGGGGGTATAATTGAATCGGTGGGCACCGATAAACTCATCTTT.

The J gene is TRDJ1, the V gene TRDV1; 7 bases are shared with TRDD3. After removal of 0 bases from V and 0 bases from J, the junction contained 16 bases not matched to a gene. The length of the CDR3 is 20 residues. Germline V gene data show CDR1 as TSWWSYY and CDR2 as QGS. The CDR3 protein is CALGELRPSTGDGYTDKLIF. The CDR3 DNA is TGTGCTCTTGGGGAACTGCGGCCCTCTACTGGGGATGGGTACACCGATAAACTCATCTTT.

In its sample, this clone was seen a few times. The TCRdb protein comes from a much larger clone and disagrees with this DNA's translation at residue 10, likely due to a read error; the protein given here is derived from the DNA. V and J are TRDV2 and TRDJ1, with a weak D call TRDD3 (6 bases). The CDR3 loop spans 14 amino acids. Trimming took off 0 bases at V and 6 bases at J, with 13 bases between the two ends. CDR1 and CDR2 (germline): GEAIGNYY, EKD. CDR3 residues: CACDTVLGDNKLIF. The CDR3 DNA is TGTGCCTGTGACACCGTACTGGGTGACAATAAACTCATCTTT.

This clone was counted between two and nine times. The chain couples TRDV2 to TRDJ3; a weak D match, TRDD3 (5 bases). Per germline, CDR1 GEAIGNYY and CDR2 EKD. The CDR3 has 18 amino acids. Trimming stripped 2 bases from V and 0 bases from J, with 13 bases between. CDR3 in DNA: TGTGCCTGTGACAGTACTGGATCCGGCTCCTGGGACACCCGACAGATGTTTTTC. Amino acids: CACDSTGSGSWDTRQMFF.

Sample share makes this clone large. The identical CDR3 is also encoded by other nucleotide sequences in the sample. The V gene is TRDV2, the J gene TRDJ3; TRDD3 agrees at 7 bases. This CDR3 region has 23 residues. Germline V gene sequence: CDR1 GEAIGNYY, CDR2 EKD. V was pared by 3 bases and J by 0 bases, with 22 bases of the junction left unmatched. The CDR3 bases are TGTGCCTGTGACTCCCCAGGTAGTGGGGGACTACGCAAATACTCCTGGGACACCCGACAGATGTTTTTC. Its translation is CACDSPGSGGLRKYSWDTRQMFF.

This clone was seen a handful of times. The gene calls are TRDV3 and TRDJ1; 10 nucleotides agree with TRDD3. CDR3 length equals 19 residues. Germline V gene sequence: CDR1 TVYSNPD, CDR2 GDNSRS (reference sequence). J was trimmed by 0 bases and V by 2 bases; bases with no gene match: 18. The CDR3 spells CAFGLPHTGGSLYTDKLIF. Here the CDR3 DNA reads TGTGCCTTTGGCCTTCCCCATACTGGGGGATCCCTGTACACCGATAAACTCATCTTT. Based on the CDR3 plus reference TRDV3 and TRDJ1, the full variable domain is CDKVTQSSPDQTVASGSEVVLLCTYDTVYSNPDLFWYRIRPDYSFQFVFYGDNSRSEGADFTQGRFSVKHILTQKAFHLVISPVRTEDSATYYCAFGLPHTGGSLYTDKLIFGKGTRVTVEP.

This clone was seen only a few times. This rearrangement joins TRDV1 to TRDJ1; possibly TRDD2 or TRDD3 for D (5 bases each). The germline V and J ends were trimmed by 2 bases and 4 bases, with 26 bases remaining between them. Germline CDR1 TSWWSYY, CDR2 QGS. The CDR3 spans 19 residues. The CDR3 reads CALGEIGAYVSDIGDKLIF. DNA of the CDR3: TGTGCTCTTGGGGAAATTGGGGCCTACGTGTCGGATATTGGCGATAAACTCATCTTT.

In its sample, this clone ranks as large. This rearrangement joins TRDV2 to TRDJ1; 8 positions match TRDD3. V lost 0 bases and J lost 4; bases outside the gene matches: 6. This CDR3 is built from 15 residues. From germline, CDR1 is GEAIGNYY and CDR2 EKD. CDR3 nucleotides: TGTGCCTGTGACACCGCGGGGATACCGAACGATAAACTCATCTTT. Translated, it gives CACDTAGIPNDKLIF.

Comment on this clone: A single base separates this from a much larger clone, so it may be a read error. The chain has TRDV2 and TRDJ1; 7 positions agree with TRDD3. Trimming removed 0 bases from V and 0 bases from J; junction bases left unmatched: 12. CDR3 length: 18 amino acids. The V gene's germline CDR1 is GEAIGNYY and CDR2 EKD. The CDR3 protein is CACDTLAGLGIDTDKLIF. In DNA form, the CDR3 reads TGTGCCTGTGACACCCTAGCCGGACTGGGGATAGACACCGATAAACTCATCTTT.

Worth noting for this clone: A much larger clone lies one base from this, so it may be a read error. This sample also contains other DNA sequences that code for the same CDR3. The genes are TRDV2 and TRDJ1; 9 nucleotides align to TRDD3. This CDR3 spans 14 amino acids. CDR1 is GEAIGNYY and CDR2 is EKD in the germline V gene. The CDR3 protein is CACDGLGDYGKLIF. CDR3 sequence (DNA): TGCGCCTGCGATGGCCTGGGGGATTATGGTAAACTCATCTTT.

A few counts support this clone. This likely came from a read error, as a far larger clone is one base away. The chain combines TRDV2 with TRDJ3, with D unresolved. Germline assignment: CDR1 GEAIGNYY and CDR2 EKD. V was trimmed by 0 bases and J by 1 base, leaving 9 bases between them. The CDR3 totals 17 residues. CDR3 loop: CACDTTETSWDTRQMFF. Written as DNA, the CDR3 is TGTGCCTGTGACACCACCGAGACATCCTGGGACACCCGACAGATGTTTTTC.

A few counts support this clone. The chain employs TRDV1 and TRDJ1; the D gene is possibly TRDD3 (6 bases). This CDR3 contains 22 residues. Germline assignment: CDR1 TSWWSYY and CDR2 QGS. Trimming removed 4 bases from V and 1 base from J, with 34 bases in between. The CDR3 protein is CALGGHLIRAGEARRGTDKLIF. CDR3 nucleotide sequence: TGTGCTCTTGGGGGACACTTAATAAGAGCTGGGGAAGCGAGGAGGGGCACCGATAAACTCATCTTT.

Note on this clone: The amino acid sequence in TCRdb belongs to a much larger clone and departs from this DNA's translation at residue 12, likely a sequencing read error; the sequence shown is translated from the DNA. The rearrangement joins TRDV2 to TRDJ1, with TRDD3 identical over 12 bases. This CDR3 has 16 amino acids. The germline CDR1 and CDR2 sequences are GEAIGNYY and EKD. CDR3 DNA: TGTGCCTGTGACCCACTGGGGGATACTTACACCAATAAACTCATCTTT. Its protein is CACDPLGDTYTNKLIF.

The table lists this clone with a few counts. A much larger clone differs by one base, so this may be a read error. The chain recombines TRDV2 with TRDJ1; 11 bases map to TRDD3. The CDR3 covers 17 residues. The germline V gene has CDR1 GEAIGNYY and CDR2 EKD. As DNA, the CDR3 is TGTGCCCGTGACACCGTTGGGGGATACGCAAATGGCGATAAACTCATCTTT. Translation gives CARDTVGGYANGDKLIF.